This TCR beta chain was retrieved from a study of CD8+ T cells in alopecia areata. Regarding the study as a whole: Clonality was higher in lesional than normal scalp, especially in alopecia totalis/universalis. Normal skin's resident alphabeta T cells are also sequenced in scalp samples. Scalp clonality, along with expanded CD8+ clones among the top 100, was significantly decreased by tofacitinib.

A note on this clone: Its antigen is as yet unknown.

The germline V gene has CDR1 SEHNR and CDR2 FQNEAQ (reference sequence). The CDR3 has 10 residues. V lost 8 bases and J 5 bases, leaving 4 bases between the germline ends. Noted treatment: oral pan-JAK inhibitor, 5-10 mg twice daily. TCR sequencing used cDNA made by reverse transcription of extracted RNA. The data were produced by immunoSEQ multiplex PCR, yet TCRdb's version contains in-frame clones alone and is incomplete. The table has roughly 100,000 clones, just over 85% seen once. The specimen comprised CD8+ T cells sorted from blood, sampled around week 31, from a patient treated with tofacitinib. The source is a human donor with alopecia areata. The V and J genes are TRBV7-9 and TRBJ2-1; D ambiguous. CDR3 residues: CASGDNEQFF. DNA of the CDR3: TGTGCCAGCGGGGACAATGAGCAGTTCTTC.